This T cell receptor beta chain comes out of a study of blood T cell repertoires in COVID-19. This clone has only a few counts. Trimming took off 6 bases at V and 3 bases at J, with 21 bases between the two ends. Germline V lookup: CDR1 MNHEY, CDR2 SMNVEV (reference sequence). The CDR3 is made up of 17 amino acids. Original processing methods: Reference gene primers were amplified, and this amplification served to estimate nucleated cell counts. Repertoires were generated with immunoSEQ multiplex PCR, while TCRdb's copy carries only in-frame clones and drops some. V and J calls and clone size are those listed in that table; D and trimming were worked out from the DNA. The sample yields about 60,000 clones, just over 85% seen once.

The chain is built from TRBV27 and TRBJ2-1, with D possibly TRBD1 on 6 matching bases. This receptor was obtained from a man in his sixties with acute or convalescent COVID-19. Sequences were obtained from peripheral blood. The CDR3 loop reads CASRTGQTTNLYNEQFF. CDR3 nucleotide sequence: TGTGCCAGCAGGACTGGACAGACGACAAATCTCTACAATGAGCAGTTCTTC.